The 20 T cell receptor beta chains presented below share a single source sample, sequenced in a study of cytomegalovirus exposure and HLA in healthy donors. Use of 60 Vbeta and 13 Jbeta primers characterized the PCR. The table came from immunoSEQ multiplex PCR; TCRdb's copy has only in-frame clones and leaves some out. The sample carries approximately 190,000 clones, around four fifths recorded once. The sequenced material came from PBMCs. All receptors derive from a woman in her fifties or sixties in good health and CMV-seropositive.

This rearrangement joins TRBV20-1 to TRBJ2-5, with 7 bases matching TRBD1. The J call may be in error: the DNA end matches TRBJ2-7 better. The CDR3 length is 11 residues. The germline CDR1 and CDR2 sequences are DFQATT and SNEGSKA (reference sequence). Here the CDR3 DNA reads TGCAGTGCTGGGACAGCCTACGAGCAGTACTTC. Translated: CSAGTAYEQYF.

J is TRBJ1-1 and V is TRBV7-9, with D perhaps matching TRBD1 (5 bases). Between the trimmed V and J ends, which lost 1 base and 1 base, there was a span of 10 bases. The CDR3 has 15 amino acids. Germline V gene lookup returns CDR1 SEHNR and CDR2 FQNEAQ (reference sequence). The DNA of the CDR3 is TGTGCCAGCAGCTTAGGCGACAGAAAGAACACTGAAGCTTTCTTT. This translates into CASSLGDRKNTEAFF. The full variable domain, with the rest looked up from reference TRBV7-9 and TRBJ1-1, is DTGVSQNPRHKITKRGQNVTFRCDPISEHNRLYWYRQTLGQGPEFLTYFQNEAQLEKSRLLSDRFSAERPKGSFSTLEIQRTEQGDSAMYLCASSLGDRKNTEAFFGQGTRLTVV.

The chain is built from TRBV7-3 and TRBJ2-1, with 14 bases fitting TRBD2. V was pared by 4 bases and J by 4 bases, with 12 bases of the junction left unmatched. The V gene's germline CDR1 is SGHTA and CDR2 FQGTGA. The CDR3 totals 19 residues. The CDR3 reads CASSSAGTSGGRLYNEQFF. CDR3 sequence (DNA): TGTGCCAGCAGCTCCGCCGGGACTAGCGGGGGACGATTATACAATGAGCAGTTCTTC.

This chain joins TRBV6-6 and TRBJ2-5; D is perhaps TRBD1 (6 bases). The CDR3 consists of 16 residues. V lost 6 bases and J 5 bases, leaving 22 bases between the germline ends. Germline CDR1 and CDR2: MNHNY and SVGAGI (reference sequence). In nucleotides, the CDR3 is TGTGCCAGCAGCTCACGGACAGAGGGCTTGGGGGAGACCCAGTACTTC. This encodes CASSSRTEGLGETQYF.

V is TRBV5-6 and J is TRBJ1-1, with 7 bases that match TRBD1. The V gene end was trimmed by 2 bases and the J gene end by 4 bases; junction bases not matched to a gene: 8. Per the germline V gene, CDR1 is SGHDT and CDR2 is YYEEEE. CDR3 length: 15 amino acids. The CDR3: CASSLYTGVITEAFF. The CDR3 DNA follows: TGTGCCAGCAGCTTATACACAGGGGTCATCACTGAAGCTTTCTTT.

CDR3 amino acids: CASGPLISNTGELFF. CDR3 sequence (DNA): TGTGCCAGCGGCCCACTAATATCGAACACCGGGGAGCTGTTTTTT. The chain combines TRBV9 with TRBJ2-2; D unclear. Germline V gene data show CDR1 as SGDLS and CDR2 as YYNGEE. This CDR3 comprises 15 residues. V was cut by 7 bases and J by 0 bases, with 13 bases left in between.

The V call is TRBV5-6, the J call TRBJ1-1, with D perhaps matching TRBD1 (5 bases). Germline V CDR1 and CDR2: SGHDT, YYEEEE. This CDR3 comprises 17 residues. Between the trimmed V and J ends, which lost 4 bases and 0 bases, there was a span of 19 bases. The CDR3 DNA reads TGTGCCAGCAGCCGGGGACCGACTAGGGGTTTGAACACTGAAGCTTTCTTT. This gives the protein CASSRGPTRGLNTEAFF. The complete variable domain, with remaining parts taken from reference TRBV5-6 and TRBJ1-1, reads DAGVTQSPTHLIKTRGQQVTLRCSPKSGHDTVSWYQQALGQGPQFIFQYYEEEERQRGNFPDRFSGHQFPNYSSELNVNALLLGDSALYLCASSRGPTRGLNTEAFFGQGTRLTVV.

This chain uses TRBV5-6 with TRBJ2-3, with D perhaps TRBD1 (6 bases). Germline V gene lookup returns CDR1 SGHDT and CDR2 YYEEEE. Trimming stripped 0 bases from V and 11 bases from J, with 16 bases between. The CDR3 totals 14 residues. This CDR3 is CASSLVRGNYGQYF. DNA of the CDR3: TGTGCCAGCAGCTTGGTTAGGGGGAACTACGGGCAGTATTTT.

The CDR3 loop is CSGTEGRGADTQYF. The CDR3 DNA follows: TGCAGCGGTACGGAGGGGAGGGGCGCAGATACGCAGTATTTT. This chain links TRBV29-1 with TRBJ2-3; TRBD2 matches 7 bases. CDR1 is SQVTM, CDR2 ANQGSEA, per germline. V lost 7 bases, J lost 4 bases, and 11 bases stayed unmatched. The CDR3 runs to 14 residues.

The V gene is TRBV7-2, the J gene TRBJ1-2; the match to TRBD1 covers 11 bases. Germline CDR1 SGHTA, CDR2 FQGNSA. The V gene end was trimmed by 5 bases and the J gene end by 8 bases; junction bases not matched to a gene: 7. The CDR3 spans 14 residues. The CDR3 loop is CASSIGQGAGGYTF. CDR3 bases: TGTGCCAGCAGCATAGGACAGGGGGCGGGGGGCTACACCTTC.

The rearrangement links TRBV6-1 to TRBJ1-6; the match to TRBD1 covers 7 bases. This CDR3 spans 15 amino acids. Germline V lookup: CDR1 MNHNS, CDR2 SASEGT. With V trimmed by 5 bases and J by 6 bases, 7 bases remained unmatched. Here the CDR3 reads CASSKDRLSNSPLHF. In DNA, the CDR3 is TGTGCCAGCAGTAAGGACAGGCTATCTAATTCACCCCTCCACTTT.

The chain employs TRBV7-2 and TRBJ2-5; D is unresolved. CDR3 length: 11 amino acids. Germline loops: CDR1 SGHTA, CDR2 FQGNSA. Trimming shortened V by 5 bases and J by 5 bases, and 6 bases separated the two germline ends. Here the CDR3 DNA reads TGTGCCAGCAGCATACAGGAGACCCAGTACTTC. Encoded protein: CASSIQETQYF.

The chain employs TRBV29-1 and TRBJ2-3; tentative D call: TRBD1 (6 bases). Trimming shortened V by 2 bases and J by 6 bases, and 12 bases separated the two germline ends. Germline-derived CDR1 and CDR2 are SQVTM and ANQGSEA. The CDR3 is made up of 13 amino acids. The CDR3: CSVESPRGDTQYF. The CDR3 nucleotides are TGCAGCGTTGAATCGCCTAGGGGGGATACGCAGTATTTT.

The chain recombines TRBV28 with TRBJ2-1; 9 positions match TRBD2. This CDR3 region has 14 residues. Germline assignment: CDR1 MDHEN and CDR2 SYDVKM. The junction had 4 bases not matched to a gene; V was cut back by 4 bases and J by 6 bases. The CDR3 loop is CASSSGTSLNEQFF. CDR3 DNA sequence: TGTGCCAGCAGTTCCGGGACTAGCCTCAATGAGCAGTTCTTC.

V gene TRBV2 combines with J gene TRBJ2-5; 10 positions match TRBD2. Germline loops: CDR1 SNHLY, CDR2 FYNNEI. J gave up 7 bases and V 5 bases, and 7 bases lay outside the gene matches. The CDR3 spans 14 residues. The CDR3 nucleotides are TGTGCCAGCAGTTCTCCGGGACTAGCGTTGACCCAGTACTTC. It specifies CASSSPGLALTQYF.

The table lists this clone with a few counts. This chain connects TRBV19 to TRBJ1-2, with 9 nucleotides matching TRBD1. In germline, CDR1 is LNHDA, CDR2 SQIVND (reference sequence). This CDR3 is built from 16 residues. V shed 3 bases and J 8 bases; nucleotides not matched to a gene: 13. The CDR3 DNA reads as TGTGCCAGTAGTATTGGGACAGGGTCTATTCTGCGGGGCTACACCTTC. Encoded protein: CASSIGTGSILRGYTF.

The V call is TRBV2, the J call TRBJ1-2, with a possible D match to TRBD1 (5 bases). The V end was cut by 6 bases, the J end by 8 bases, with 13 bases between. The CDR3 runs 12 residues. The germline gives CDR1 SNHLY, CDR2 FYNNEI. The CDR3 bases are TGTGCCAGCAGCGGCAGGGCGCAGGGCTACACCTTC. Translation gives CASSGRAQGYTF.

The V and J genes are TRBV11-2 and TRBJ1-2; weak D call: TRBD1 (6 bases). CDR1 and CDR2 (germline): SGHAT, FQNNGV. CDR3 size: 14 residues. V was shortened by 1 base and J by 7 bases, with 13 bases between the two germline ends. As DNA, the CDR3 is TGTGCCAGCAGCTTAGCCGCGCAGGGGTCTGGCTACACCTTC. This sequence encodes CASSLAAQGSGYTF.

The chain joins TRBV6-5 to TRBJ1-5; 7 nucleotides agree with TRBD1. The CDR3 covers 15 residues. The V and J ends lost 5 bases and 4 bases, in that order; junction bases with no gene match: 8. Germline V gene lookup returns CDR1 MNHEY and CDR2 SVGAGI. The CDR3 is CASSTYRGGNQPQHF. The CDR3 coding sequence is TGTGCCAGCAGTACTTACAGGGGTGGGAATCAGCCCCAGCATTTT.

The sample holds a few counts of this clone. The chain has TRBV27 and TRBJ1-6; 7 nucleotides agree with TRBD1. V shed 8 bases and J 9 bases; nucleotides not matched to a gene: 7. This CDR3 has 13 residues. Germline lookup yields CDR1 MNHEY and CDR2 SMNVEV (reference sequence). CDR3: CASHQDRSSPLHF. Written as DNA, the CDR3 is TGTGCCAGCCACCAGGACAGGTCTTCACCCCTCCACTTT.